The entry below describes one T cell receptor beta chain. Its specificity is not known. The study drew the donors from its approximately 120-subject validation cohort, separate from the roughly 700-subject first cohort. Germline V CDR1 and CDR2: SGHTA, FQGNSA. V gave up 8 bases and J gave up 9 bases; unmatched junction bases: 14. This CDR3 has 15 amino acids. This sample is part of a study of cytomegalovirus exposure and HLA in healthy donors. Overall study results and limits: In vitro work confirmed that three CMV-associated chains recognize CMV antigens. The study flagged roughly 160 TCR beta chains as cytomegalovirus-associated. Rare TCR sequences predominated, though certain public TCRs were found in many donors.

Measured with immunoSEQ multiplex PCR; TCRdb has only the in-frame clones, and not every one. This table has around 200,000 clones, around nine tenths appearing once. The sequenced sample consisted of PBMCs. The chain carries TRBV7-2 and TRBJ2-7; 12 nucleotides line up with TRBD1. The clonotype originates from a woman aged 18-29 years in good health and CMV-seronegative. The CDR3 loop reads CASATRGQGARGQYF. CDR3 nucleotides: TGTGCCAGCGCAACGAGGGGACAGGGGGCGCGGGGGCAGTACTTC.